A selection of T cell receptor beta chains follows, all from one sample in a study of glioma-infiltrating T cells. TCRdb fed the multiplex PCR reads into MiXCR, producing one record per CDR3 protein. The sample gives about 380,000 distinct CDR3 sequences, roughly two fifths of which show up once; about 12% is in the top ten. Sequencing was carried out using glioma tissue, nonneoplastic brain tissue, or PBMCs (not recorded which). The receptors here all came from a human donor with low-grade glioma or glioblastoma, undergoing nonglioma brain surgery, or in good health (not recorded which). CDR3s include the opening cysteine and the closing phenylalanine or tryptophan.

V	CDR3
TRBV27	CASRRLAFNEQFF
TRBV7-9	CASSLGPRAFTGELSF
TRBV27	CASSLLVWADTGELFF
TRBV28	CASSLGRDTYGYTF
TRBV7-9	CASSPQLAWDEQFF
TRBV7-2	CASSLEVVSQETQYF
TRBV5-1	CASSSRGATYNEQFF
TRBV6-2/TRBV6-3	CASSLGTHQLF
TRBV28	CASSLLRGTGTEAFF
TRBV20-1	CSAPAVYNEQFF
TRBV27	CASTPLASRANEQFF
TRBV11-2	CASSLGGQGAYGYTF
TRBV27	CASSQEALGINEQFF
TRBV6-2/TRBV6-3	CASRRGQMNTEAFF
TRBV2	CASSIQAGFGQPQHF
TRBV10-3	CAISEKGQGAGDTQYF